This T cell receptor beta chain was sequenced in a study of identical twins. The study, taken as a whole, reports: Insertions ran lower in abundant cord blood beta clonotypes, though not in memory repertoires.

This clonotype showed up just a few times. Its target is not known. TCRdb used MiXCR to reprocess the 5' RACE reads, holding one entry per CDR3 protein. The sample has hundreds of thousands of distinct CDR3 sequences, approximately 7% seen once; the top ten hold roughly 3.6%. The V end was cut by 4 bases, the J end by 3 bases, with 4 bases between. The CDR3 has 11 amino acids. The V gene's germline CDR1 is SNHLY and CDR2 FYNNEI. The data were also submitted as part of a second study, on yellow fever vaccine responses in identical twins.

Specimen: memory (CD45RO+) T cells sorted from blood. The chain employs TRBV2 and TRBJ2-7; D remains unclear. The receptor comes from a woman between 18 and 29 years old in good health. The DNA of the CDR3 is TGTGCCAGCAGTGGGAACTACGAGCAGTACTTC. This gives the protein CASSGNYEQYF.